This T cell receptor beta chain originates from a study of blood T cell repertoires in COVID-19. Study at large: Specimens from acute and convalescent COVID-19 originated in the United States, Italy and Spain. Nucleic acid was either cDNA or gDNA, and it came from T cells, B-cell-depleted T cells, or PBMCs.

Trimming shortened V by 5 bases and J by 0 bases, and 8 bases separated the two germline ends. The CDR3 has 14 residues. The germline V gene has CDR1 MNHEY and CDR2 SVGAGI. As handled by the study authors: The assay estimated nucleated cells by amplifying reference gene primers. TCRdb's table, derived via immunoSEQ multiplex PCR, lists solely in-frame clones and lacks some. V, J and clone size derive from that table, while D and trimming were established from the DNA sequence. The sample shows 120,000 to 150,000 clones, roughly 85% of them seen only once. Sequenced sample: peripheral blood. The chain links TRBV6-5 to TRBJ2-1; tentative D call: TRBD1 (5 bases). This TCR was recovered from a man in his sixties with acute or convalescent COVID-19. CDR3 nucleotide sequence: TGTGCCAGCAGTACCACAGGCTCCTACAATGAGCAGTTCTTC. Its translation: CASSTTGSYNEQFF.